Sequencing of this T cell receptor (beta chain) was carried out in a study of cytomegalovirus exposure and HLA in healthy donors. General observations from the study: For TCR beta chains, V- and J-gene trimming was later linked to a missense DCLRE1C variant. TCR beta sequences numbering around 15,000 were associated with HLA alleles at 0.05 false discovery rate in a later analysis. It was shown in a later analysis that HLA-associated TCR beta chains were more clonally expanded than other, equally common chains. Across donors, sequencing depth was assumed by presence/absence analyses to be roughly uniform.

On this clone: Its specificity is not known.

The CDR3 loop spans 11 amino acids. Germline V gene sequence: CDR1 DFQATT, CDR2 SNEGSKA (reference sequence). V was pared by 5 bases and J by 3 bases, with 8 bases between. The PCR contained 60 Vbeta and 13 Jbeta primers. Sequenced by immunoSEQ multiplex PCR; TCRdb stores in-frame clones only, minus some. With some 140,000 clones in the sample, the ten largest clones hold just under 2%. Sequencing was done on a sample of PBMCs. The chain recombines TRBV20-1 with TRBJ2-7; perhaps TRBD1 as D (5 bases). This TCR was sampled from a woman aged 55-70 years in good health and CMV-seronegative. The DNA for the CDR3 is TGCAGTGCTTCGGACAACTACGAGCAGTACTTC. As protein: CSASDNYEQYF.